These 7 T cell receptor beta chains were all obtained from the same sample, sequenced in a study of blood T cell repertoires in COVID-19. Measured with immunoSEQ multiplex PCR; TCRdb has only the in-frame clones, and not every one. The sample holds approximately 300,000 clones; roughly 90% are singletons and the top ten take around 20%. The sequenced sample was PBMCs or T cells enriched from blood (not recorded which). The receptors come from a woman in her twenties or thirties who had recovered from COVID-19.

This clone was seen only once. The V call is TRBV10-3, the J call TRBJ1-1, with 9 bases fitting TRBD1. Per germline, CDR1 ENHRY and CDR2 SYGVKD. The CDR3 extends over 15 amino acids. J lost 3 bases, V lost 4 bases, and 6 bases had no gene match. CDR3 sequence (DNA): TGTGCCATCAGTGGGGGACAGGGTGGGGACACTGAAGCTTTCTTT. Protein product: CAISGGQGGDTEAFF.

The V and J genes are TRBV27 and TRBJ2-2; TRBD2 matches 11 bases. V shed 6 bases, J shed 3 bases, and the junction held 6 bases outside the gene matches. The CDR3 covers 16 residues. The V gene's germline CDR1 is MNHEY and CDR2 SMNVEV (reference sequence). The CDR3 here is CASSQTSGAYTGELFF. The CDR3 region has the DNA TGTGCCAGCAGCCAGACTAGCGGGGCTTACACCGGGGAGCTGTTTTTT.

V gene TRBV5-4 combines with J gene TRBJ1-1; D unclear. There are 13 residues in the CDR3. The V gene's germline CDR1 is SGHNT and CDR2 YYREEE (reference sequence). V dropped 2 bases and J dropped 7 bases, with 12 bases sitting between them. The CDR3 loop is CASSFGGINEAFF. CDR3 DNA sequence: TGTGCCAGCAGCTTCGGCGGAATAAATGAAGCTTTCTTT. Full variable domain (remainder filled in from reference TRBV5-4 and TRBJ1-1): ETGVTQSPTHLIKTRGQQVTLRCSSQSGHNTVSWYQQALGQGPQFIFQYYREEENGRGNFPPRFSGLQFPNYSSELNVNALELDDSALYLCASSFGGINEAFFGQGTRLTVV.

The CDR3 DNA sequence: TGTGCCAGCAGCCCCAGTTTTGCAACTAATGAAAAACTGTTTTTT. Its protein is CASSPSFATNEKLFF. This chain joins TRBV11-2 and TRBJ1-4; D ambiguous. CDR1 and CDR2 (germline): SGHAT, FQNNGV. The length of the CDR3 is 15 residues. The germline V and J ends were trimmed by 5 bases and 0 bases, with 10 bases remaining between them.

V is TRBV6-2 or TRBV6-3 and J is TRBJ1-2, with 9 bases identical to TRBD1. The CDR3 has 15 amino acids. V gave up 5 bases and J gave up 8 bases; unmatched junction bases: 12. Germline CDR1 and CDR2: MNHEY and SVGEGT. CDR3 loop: CASSAPGQGVLGYTF. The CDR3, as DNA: TGTGCCAGCAGTGCACCGGGACAGGGAGTTTTAGGCTACACCTTC.

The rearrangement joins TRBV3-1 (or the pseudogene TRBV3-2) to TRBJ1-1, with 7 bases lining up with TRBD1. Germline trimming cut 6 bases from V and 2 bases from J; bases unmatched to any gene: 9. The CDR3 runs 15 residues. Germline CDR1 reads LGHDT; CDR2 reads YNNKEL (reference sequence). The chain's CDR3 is CASSPEQGHNTEAFF. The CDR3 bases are TGTGCCAGCAGTCCCGAACAGGGGCATAACACTGAAGCTTTCTTT.

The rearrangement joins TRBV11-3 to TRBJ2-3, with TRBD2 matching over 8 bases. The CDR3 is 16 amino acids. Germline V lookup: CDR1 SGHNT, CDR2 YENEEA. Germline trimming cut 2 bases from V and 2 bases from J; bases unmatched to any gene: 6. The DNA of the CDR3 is TGTGCCAGCAGCTTATCCCAACTAGCGGCCACAGATACGCAGTATTTT. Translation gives CASSLSQLAATDTQYF.